The 28 T cell receptor beta chains below all came from one sample that was sequenced in a study of shared clonotypes between healthy human individuals. The naive CD8 fraction comprised CD45RO-negative cells positively selected for CCR7 and excluded terminally differentiated effector memory CD45RA+ cells. Assay used: immunoSEQ multiplex PCR; TCRdb lists only in-frame clones, some missing. The repertoire includes 2 million to 2.5 million clones, 90% to 95% of them detected once, and under 2% sits in the top ten. The sample comprised naive CD8+ T cells from PBMCs. These receptor sequences come from a man aged 18 to 29 in good health. Some clones in this sample may be carry-over from other donors' samples.

V gene TRBV19 combines with J gene TRBJ2-1; maybe TRBD1 (6 bases). V lost 3 bases, J lost 4 bases, and 10 bases lay in between. Germline V gives CDR1 LNHDA, CDR2 SQIVND (reference sequence). This CDR3 has 14 residues. CDR3 coding DNA: TGTGCCAGTAGTATTCTTGGACAGTACAATGAGCAGTTCTTC. Residues: CASSILGQYNEQFF.

The rearrangement joins TRBV27 to TRBJ2-2, with TRBD1 identical over 8 bases. The germline V gene encodes CDR1 MNHEY and CDR2 SMNVEV (reference sequence). The CDR3 spans 17 residues. Trimming at V came to 5 bases and at J to 4 bases, leaving 12 bases not matched to a gene. CDR3 sequence reads: CASSPSAGQVSTGELFF. The CDR3 nucleotides read TGTGCCAGCAGTCCGAGCGCGGGACAGGTTAGCACCGGGGAGCTGTTTTTT.

A few counts support this clone. The chain has TRBV7-8 and TRBJ1-5; D is unresolved. CDR1 and CDR2 from the germline V gene are SGHVS and FQNEAQ. Trimming stripped 5 bases from V and 7 bases from J, with 12 bases between. The CDR3 has 13 amino acids. The CDR3 DNA sequence: TGTGCCAGCAGCGCCAGCGTGGCCCAGCCCCAGCATTTT. Its protein is CASSASVAQPQHF.

The V gene is TRBV27, the J gene TRBJ2-5; D is unresolved. V dropped 7 bases and J dropped 0 bases, with 6 bases sitting between them. CDR1 and CDR2 from the germline V gene are MNHEY and SMNVEV (reference sequence). This CDR3 comprises 12 residues. In DNA form, the CDR3 reads TGTGCCAGCAAACGGGACCAAGAGACCCAGTACTTC. Translating it yields CASKRDQETQYF.

The chain is built from TRBV28 and TRBJ2-5; TRBD2 matches 11 bases. CDR1 MDHEN and CDR2 SYDVKM come from the germline V gene. The CDR3 extends over 17 amino acids. V was clipped by 3 bases and J by 4 bases; unmatched bases: 10. CDR3 nucleotides: TGTGCCAGCAGTTTGGTTGGTAGCGGGAGGGCCCGAGAGACCCAGTACTTC. Residues: CASSLVGSGRARETQYF.

The V and J genes are TRBV7-9 and TRBJ2-3; a weak D match, TRBD2 (7 bases). This CDR3 has 14 amino acids. Trimming shortened V by 8 bases and J by 0 bases, and 12 bases separated the two germline ends. Germline V lookup: CDR1 SEHNR, CDR2 FQNEAQ (reference sequence). For the CDR3, the DNA is TGTGCCAGCGGGGGGGCATTTAGCACAGATACGCAGTATTTT. Its protein is CASGGAFSTDTQYF.

The J gene is TRBJ1-1, the V gene TRBV5-5, with D tentatively TRBD1 (5 bases). V was clipped by 6 bases and J by 0 bases, with 18 bases between them. The CDR3 has 16 residues. Germline values: CDR1 SGHKS, CDR2 YYEKEE (reference sequence). CDR3 sequence reads: CASIPRSGVMNTEAFF. CDR3 sequence (DNA): TGTGCCAGCATCCCCCGGTCGGGGGTAATGAACACTGAAGCTTTCTTT.

Notes on this clone: Other DNA sequences in this specimen translate into the identical CDR3. The chain joins TRBV28 to TRBJ1-1, with D perhaps matching TRBD1 (5 bases). The CDR3 has 12 amino acids. CDR1 is MDHEN, CDR2 SYDVKM, per germline. V lost 5 bases, J lost 1 base, and 5 bases lay in between. The CDR3 sequence: CASSTGNTEAFF. CDR3 nucleotides: TGTGCCAGCAGTACAGGGAACACTGAAGCTTTCTTT.

The chain joins TRBV9 to TRBJ1-1; no firm D call. V was trimmed by 3 bases and J by 1 base, leaving 13 bases between them. The CDR3 is 15 residues long. The germline gives CDR1 SGDLS, CDR2 YYNGEE. The CDR3 protein is CASSAHWTANTEAFF. The CDR3 region has the DNA TGTGCCAGCAGCGCCCACTGGACGGCGAACACTGAAGCTTTCTTT.

In its sample, this clone was seen a few times. The V gene is TRBV7-8, the J gene TRBJ1-1, with D tentatively TRBD1 (6 bases). CDR3 length: 17 amino acids. V dropped 3 bases and J dropped 3 bases, with 20 bases sitting between them. Germline V gene data show CDR1 as SGHVS and CDR2 as FQNEAQ. CDR3 in amino acids: CASSLPTGNNQYTEAFF. The CDR3 nucleotides read TGTGCCAGCAGCTTGCCCACAGGGAATAATCAGTACACTGAAGCTTTCTTT.

The chain uses TRBV9 and TRBJ2-7; D uncertain. Germline lookup yields CDR1 SGDLS and CDR2 YYNGEE. The CDR3 has 13 amino acids. V gave up 3 bases and J gave up 6 bases, with 13 bases separating them. CDR3 in amino acids: CASSAPLGSEQYF. CDR3 sequence (DNA): TGTGCCAGCAGCGCCCCCCTGGGCTCCGAGCAGTACTTC.

The chain recombines TRBV27 with TRBJ2-7; unclear D gene. From germline, CDR1 is MNHEY and CDR2 SMNVEV (reference sequence). V gave up 5 bases and J gave up 3 bases, with 11 bases separating them. The CDR3 loop spans 13 amino acids. The CDR3 spells CASSHGPGYEQYF. For the CDR3, the DNA is TGTGCCAGCAGTCACGGACCAGGCTACGAGCAGTACTTC.

This chain joins TRBV5-1 and TRBJ2-7, with D perhaps matching TRBD1 (6 bases). V lost 3 bases and J 0 bases, leaving 13 bases between the germline ends. CDR3 length: 15 residues. Germline assignment: CDR1 SGHRS and CDR2 YFSETQ. CDR3 protein: CASSYRQGPSYEQYF. CDR3 sequence (DNA): TGCGCCAGCAGCTACCGCCAGGGGCCCTCCTACGAGCAGTACTTC.

This clone was observed a few times. The chain employs TRBV19 and TRBJ2-2; perhaps D is TRBD1 or TRBD2 (5 bases each). The CDR3 spans 17 residues. The V and J ends lost 7 bases and 3 bases respectively, with 21 bases between them. The germline CDR1 and CDR2 sequences are LNHDA and SQIVND (reference sequence). CDR3 nucleotides: TGTGCCAGTACCCCAGGGAGTTCCTATCCACACACCGGGGAGCTGTTTTTT. Translated: CASTPGSSYPHTGELFF.

On this clone itself: The sample holds other DNA sequences that translate to the same CDR3. The chain links TRBV19 to TRBJ2-1; tentative D call: TRBD2 (6 bases). V lost 3 bases, J lost 10 bases, and 10 bases lay in between. CDR1 is LNHDA and CDR2 is SQIVND in the germline V gene (reference sequence). The CDR3 sequence is 12 residues long. CDR3 amino acids: CASSIGGREQFF. The CDR3 DNA is TGTGCCAGTAGTATCGGGGGAAGGGAGCAGTTCTTC.

The table lists this clone with a count of one. The genes are TRBV6-6 and TRBJ2-5; D is perhaps TRBD2 (6 bases). Trimming stripped 0 bases from V and 8 bases from J, with 13 bases between. The CDR3 runs 14 residues. CDR1 and CDR2 (germline): MNHNY, SVGAGI (reference sequence). The CDR3 region is CASSYSEGDLTQYF. Here the CDR3 DNA reads TGTGCCAGCAGTTACTCGGAGGGAGACCTTACCCAGTACTTC.

This clone has a handful of counts. The V call is TRBV28, the J call TRBJ1-5, with 7 bases matching TRBD1. Germline V lookup: CDR1 MDHEN, CDR2 SYDVKM. CDR3 length equals 15 residues. Trimming removed 1 base from V and 4 bases from J; junction bases left unmatched: 4. CDR3 sequence (DNA): TGTGCCAGCAGTTTATCGGGACAGCCTAATCAGCCCCAGCATTTT. Translated, it gives CASSLSGQPNQPQHF.

As for this clone: Other DNA sequences in this sample translate to the same CDR3. V and J are TRBV28 and TRBJ1-1; the D gene is possibly TRBD1 (5 bases). Germline V gene lookup returns CDR1 MDHEN and CDR2 SYDVKM. This CDR3 comprises 13 residues. V was shortened by 9 bases and J by 0 bases, with 11 bases between the two germline ends. The CDR3 DNA reads TGTGCCAGTAGGGACGGTTTGAACACTGAAGCTTTCTTT. Translating it yields CASRDGLNTEAFF.

The chain has TRBV28 and TRBJ1-1, with unresolved D. This CDR3 contains 14 residues. V was clipped by 9 bases and J by 1 base, with 15 bases between them. CDR1 is MDHEN, CDR2 SYDVKM, per germline. The CDR3 DNA reads TGTGCCAGTATAGGACTTCGGGAGAACACTGAAGCTTTCTTT. Its protein is CASIGLRENTEAFF.

This chain joins TRBV4-2 and TRBJ2-1; TRBD2 aligns across 8 bases. The V segment lost 1 base and the J segment 4 bases; nucleotides outside the gene matches: 3. The CDR3 extends over 15 amino acids. The V gene's germline CDR1 is LGHNA and CDR2 YNFKEQ. CDR3 nucleotides: TGTGCCAGCAGCCAAGCCTCTAGCGGGTACAATGAGCAGTTCTTC. It codes for CASSQASSGYNEQFF.

V and J are TRBV13 and TRBJ2-3; D remains unclear. Between the trimmed V and J ends, which lost 4 bases and 4 bases, there was a span of 18 bases. This CDR3 contains 16 residues. The germline CDR1 and CDR2 sequences are PRHDT and FYEKMQ (reference sequence). In DNA, the CDR3 is TGTGCCAGCAGCTCCCCTACGGGTTCGAGACCAGATACGCAGTATTTT. Residues: CASSSPTGSRPDTQYF.

V gene TRBV9 combines with J gene TRBJ2-1; TRBD2 matches at 9 bases. The CDR3 consists of 18 residues. The V gene's germline CDR1 is SGDLS and CDR2 YYNGEE. With 0 bases clipped from V and 7 bases from J, the junction kept 14 bases outside the gene matches. The CDR3 coding sequence is TGTGCCAGCAGCGTAGGGGTACGCGGGAGGGGCACTCTGAATGAGCAGTTCTTC. Translated, it gives CASSVGVRGRGTLNEQFF.

The chain uses TRBV9 and TRBJ2-1; 15 nucleotides match TRBD2. Germline assignment: CDR1 SGDLS and CDR2 YYNGEE. V gave up 4 bases and J gave up 4 bases; unmatched junction bases: 3. This CDR3 has 16 amino acids. The CDR3 spells CASSKGLAGGYNEQFF. In nucleotides, the CDR3 is TGTGCCAGCAGCAAGGGACTAGCGGGAGGATACAATGAGCAGTTCTTC.

The V gene is TRBV7-6, the J gene TRBJ2-7; 7 bases agree with TRBD2. This CDR3 spans 16 amino acids. In germline, CDR1 is SGHVS, CDR2 FNYEAQ. The J segment lost 5 bases and the V segment lost 0 bases, leaving 10 bases of the junction unmatched. The CDR3 spells CASSLAKTSANDEQYF. CDR3 nucleotides: TGTGCCAGCAGCTTAGCGAAAACTAGCGCCAATGACGAGCAGTACTTC.

The V call is TRBV19, the J call TRBJ2-2, with TRBD2 as a possible D gene (6 bases). This CDR3 has 14 amino acids. Germline V gene sequence: CDR1 LNHDA, CDR2 SQIVND (reference sequence). V was clipped by 6 bases and J by 4 bases, with 12 bases between them. CDR3 sequence (DNA): TGTGCCAGTAGCCCTGGAGGGTTCACCGGGGAGCTGTTTTTT. Amino acid sequence: CASSPGGFTGELFF. The full variable domain, its missing parts supplied by reference TRBV19 and TRBJ2-2, is DGGITQSPKYLFRKEGQNVTLSCEQNLNHDAMYWYRQDPGQGLRLIYYSQIVNDFQKGDIAEGYSVSREKKESFPLTVTSAQKNPTAFYLCASSPGGFTGELFFGEGSRLTVL.

This clone was counted once. This chain joins TRBV27 and TRBJ2-3, with 11 nucleotides matching TRBD2. Germline CDR1 MNHEY, CDR2 SMNVEV (reference sequence). The ends lost 6 bases at V and 4 bases at J; junction bases unmatched: 6. The CDR3 sequence is 15 residues long. Written as DNA, the CDR3 is TGTGCCAGCAGCCCAACTAGCGGGAGCTCAGATACGCAGTATTTT. Translation: CASSPTSGSSDTQYF.

This chain joins TRBV6-6 and TRBJ1-5; D is undetermined. Germline-derived CDR1 and CDR2 are MNHNY and SVGAGI (reference sequence). Trimming took 5 bases from V and 6 from J, leaving 11 bases between them. The CDR3 is made up of 13 amino acids. The CDR3 protein is CASSERGSQPQHF. The CDR3 bases are TGTGCCAGCAGTGAGCGTGGTTCTCAGCCCCAGCATTTT.

This chain connects TRBV27 to TRBJ2-2, with 7 bases aligning to TRBD2. The germline gives CDR1 MNHEY, CDR2 SMNVEV (reference sequence). The CDR3 covers 16 residues. Germline trimming cut 6 bases from V and 4 bases from J; bases unmatched to any gene: 11. The CDR3 region has the DNA TGTGCCAGCAGCGTAAGGACGGCGGGGGTCACCGGGGAGCTGTTTTTT. Translation: CASSVRTAGVTGELFF.